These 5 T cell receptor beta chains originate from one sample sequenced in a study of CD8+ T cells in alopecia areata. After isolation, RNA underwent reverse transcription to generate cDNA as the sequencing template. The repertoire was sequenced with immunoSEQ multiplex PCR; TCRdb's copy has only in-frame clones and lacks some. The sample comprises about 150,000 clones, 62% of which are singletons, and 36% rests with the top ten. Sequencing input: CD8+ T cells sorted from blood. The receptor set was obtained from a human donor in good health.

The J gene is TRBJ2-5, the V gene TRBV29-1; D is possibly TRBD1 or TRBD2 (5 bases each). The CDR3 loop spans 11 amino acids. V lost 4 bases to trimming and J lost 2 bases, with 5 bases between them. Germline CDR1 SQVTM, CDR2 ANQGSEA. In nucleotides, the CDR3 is TGCAGCGTTGGGGGGCAAGAGACCCAGTACTTC. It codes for CSVGGQETQYF. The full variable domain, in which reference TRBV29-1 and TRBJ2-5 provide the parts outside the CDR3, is SAVISQKPSRDICQRGTSLTIQCQVDSQVTMMFWYRQQPGQSLTLIATANQGSEATYESGFVIDKFPISRPNLTFSTLTVSNMSPEDSSIYLCSVGGQETQYFGPGTRLLVL.

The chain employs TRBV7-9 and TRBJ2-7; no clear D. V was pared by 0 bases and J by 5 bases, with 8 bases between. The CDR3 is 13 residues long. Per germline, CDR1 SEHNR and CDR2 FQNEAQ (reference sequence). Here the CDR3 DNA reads TGTGCCAGCAGCTTAGCCAACAGCGACGAGCAGTACTTC. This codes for CASSLANSDEQYF.

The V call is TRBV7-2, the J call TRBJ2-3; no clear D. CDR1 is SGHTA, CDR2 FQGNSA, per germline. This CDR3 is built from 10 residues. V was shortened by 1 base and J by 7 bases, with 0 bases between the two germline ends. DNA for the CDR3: TGTGCCAGCAGCTTAGATACGCAGTATTTT. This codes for CASSLDTQYF.

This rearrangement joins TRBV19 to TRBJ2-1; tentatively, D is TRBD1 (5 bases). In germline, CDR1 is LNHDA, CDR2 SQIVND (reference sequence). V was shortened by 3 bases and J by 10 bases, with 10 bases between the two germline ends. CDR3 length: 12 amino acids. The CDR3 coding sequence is TGTGCCAGTAGTATGGGCTGGACAGAGCAGTTCTTC. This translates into CASSMGWTEQFF.

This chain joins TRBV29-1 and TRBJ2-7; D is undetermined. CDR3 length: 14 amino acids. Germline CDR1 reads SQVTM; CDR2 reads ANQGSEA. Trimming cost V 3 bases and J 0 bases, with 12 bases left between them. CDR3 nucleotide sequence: TGCAGCGTTGAGTTGGCGGCAAGCTCCTACGAGCAGTACTTC. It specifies CSVELAASSYEQYF.